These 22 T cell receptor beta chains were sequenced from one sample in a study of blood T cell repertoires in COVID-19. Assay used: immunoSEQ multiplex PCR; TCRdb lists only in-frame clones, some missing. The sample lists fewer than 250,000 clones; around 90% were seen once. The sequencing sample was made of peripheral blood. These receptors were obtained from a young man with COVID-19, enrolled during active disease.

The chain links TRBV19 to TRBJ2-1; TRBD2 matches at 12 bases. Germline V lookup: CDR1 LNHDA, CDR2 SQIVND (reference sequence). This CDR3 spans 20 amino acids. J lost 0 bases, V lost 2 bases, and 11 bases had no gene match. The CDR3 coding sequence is TGTGCCAGTAGTATACTCCCCACTAGCGGGGGGCTTAGCTCCTACAATGAGCAGTTCTTC. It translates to CASSILPTSGGLSSYNEQFF.

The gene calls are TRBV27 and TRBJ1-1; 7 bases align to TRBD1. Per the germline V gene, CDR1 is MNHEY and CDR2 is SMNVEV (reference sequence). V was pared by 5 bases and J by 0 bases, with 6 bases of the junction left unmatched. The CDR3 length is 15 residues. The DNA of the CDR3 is TGTGCCAGCAGTAACCCGACAGGGATGAACACTGAAGCTTTCTTT. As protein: CASSNPTGMNTEAFF.

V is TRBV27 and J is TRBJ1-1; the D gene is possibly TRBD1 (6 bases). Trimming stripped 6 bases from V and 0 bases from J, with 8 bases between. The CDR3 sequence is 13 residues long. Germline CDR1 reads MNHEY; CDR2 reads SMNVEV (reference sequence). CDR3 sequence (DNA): TGTGCCAGCAGATACAGGGTGAACACTGAAGCTTTCTTT. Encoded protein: CASRYRVNTEAFF.

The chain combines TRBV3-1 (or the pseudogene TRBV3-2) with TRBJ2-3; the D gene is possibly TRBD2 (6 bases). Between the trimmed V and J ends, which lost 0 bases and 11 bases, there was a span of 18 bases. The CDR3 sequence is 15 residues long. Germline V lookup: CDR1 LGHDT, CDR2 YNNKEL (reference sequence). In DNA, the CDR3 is TGTGCCAGCAGCCAAGATGTAGCCCCTGGGGGAGGGCAGTATTTT. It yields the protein CASSQDVAPGGGQYF.

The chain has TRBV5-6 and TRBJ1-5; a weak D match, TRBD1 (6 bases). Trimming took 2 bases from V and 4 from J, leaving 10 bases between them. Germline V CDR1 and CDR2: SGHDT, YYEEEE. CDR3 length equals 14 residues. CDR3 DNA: TGTGCCAGCAGCTTAGACAGGACTAATCAGCCCCAGCATTTT. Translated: CASSLDRTNQPQHF. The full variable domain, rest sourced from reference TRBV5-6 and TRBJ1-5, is DAGVTQSPTHLIKTRGQQVTLRCSPKSGHDTVSWYQQALGQGPQFIFQYYEEEERQRGNFPDRFSGHQFPNYSSELNVNALLLGDSALYLCASSLDRTNQPQHFGDGTRLSIL.

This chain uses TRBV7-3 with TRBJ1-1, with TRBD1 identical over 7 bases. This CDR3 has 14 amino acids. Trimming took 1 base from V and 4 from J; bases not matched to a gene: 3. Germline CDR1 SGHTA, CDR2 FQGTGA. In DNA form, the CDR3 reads TGTGCCAGCAGCTTAAGGCAGGGGGGCACTGAAGCTTTCTTT. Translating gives CASSLRQGGTEAFF.

The DNA for the CDR3 is TGCAGCGTTGAGCGGACAGGGTGGAGGAACACTGAAGCTTTCTTT. It is translated as CSVERTGWRNTEAFF. The chain couples TRBV29-1 to TRBJ1-1; 8 bases are a match to TRBD1. Germline CDR1 SQVTM, CDR2 ANQGSEA. The CDR3 totals 15 residues. V shed 3 bases, J shed 1 base, and the junction held 7 bases outside the gene matches. Combining the CDR3 with reference TRBV29-1 and TRBJ1-1 gives the whole variable domain SAVISQKPSRDICQRGTSLTIQCQVDSQVTMMFWYRQQPGQSLTLIATANQGSEATYESGFVIDKFPISRPNLTFSTLTVSNMSPEDSSIYLCSVERTGWRNTEAFFGQGTRLTVV.

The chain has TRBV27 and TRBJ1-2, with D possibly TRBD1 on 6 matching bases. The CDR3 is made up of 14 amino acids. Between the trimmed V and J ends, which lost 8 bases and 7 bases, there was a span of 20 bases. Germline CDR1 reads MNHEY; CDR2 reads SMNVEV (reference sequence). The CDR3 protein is CASRTYRDGGGYTF. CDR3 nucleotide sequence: TGTGCCAGCCGCACCTACAGGGACGGCGGTGGCTACACCTTC.

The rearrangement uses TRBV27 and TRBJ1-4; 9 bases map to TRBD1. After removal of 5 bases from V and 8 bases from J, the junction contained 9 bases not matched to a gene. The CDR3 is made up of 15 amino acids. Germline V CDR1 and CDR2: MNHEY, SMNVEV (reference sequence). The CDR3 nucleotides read TGTGCCAGCAGTGCCCCGGGACAGGGCCTGGAAAAACTGTTTTTT. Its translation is CASSAPGQGLEKLFF.

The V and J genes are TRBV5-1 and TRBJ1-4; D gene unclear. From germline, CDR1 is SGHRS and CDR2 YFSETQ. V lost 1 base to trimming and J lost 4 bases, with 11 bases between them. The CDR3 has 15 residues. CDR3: CASSLSGDLNEKLFF. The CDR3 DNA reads TGCGCCAGCAGCTTGAGCGGAGACCTTAATGAAAAACTGTTTTTT. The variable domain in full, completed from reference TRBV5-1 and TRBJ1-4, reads KAGVTQTPRYLIKTRGQQVTLSCSPISGHRSVSWYQQTPGQGLQFLFEYFSETQRNKGNFPGRFSGRQFSNSRSEMNVSTLELGDSALYLCASSLSGDLNEKLFFGSGTQLSVL.

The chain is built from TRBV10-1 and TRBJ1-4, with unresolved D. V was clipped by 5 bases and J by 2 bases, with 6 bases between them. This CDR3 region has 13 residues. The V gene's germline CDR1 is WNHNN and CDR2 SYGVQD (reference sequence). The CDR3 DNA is TGCGCCAGCAGTAGTCAGACTAATGAAAAACTGTTTTTT. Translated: CASSSQTNEKLFF.

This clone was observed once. CDR3 DNA: TGTGCCATCAGTGAGTCTGCAGGATATAATTCACCCCTCCACTTT. Its protein is CAISESAGYNSPLHF. V usage is TRBV10-3 and J usage is TRBJ1-6; D not certain. Germline-derived CDR1 and CDR2 are ENHRY and SYGVKD. Between the trimmed V and J ends, which lost 0 bases and 4 bases, there was a span of 7 bases. The CDR3 totals 15 residues.

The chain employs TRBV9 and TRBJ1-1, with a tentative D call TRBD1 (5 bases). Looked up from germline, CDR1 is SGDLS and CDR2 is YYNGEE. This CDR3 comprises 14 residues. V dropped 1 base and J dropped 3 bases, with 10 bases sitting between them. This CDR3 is CASSVSPGDTEAFF. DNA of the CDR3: TGTGCCAGCAGCGTATCGCCGGGGGACACTGAAGCTTTCTTT.

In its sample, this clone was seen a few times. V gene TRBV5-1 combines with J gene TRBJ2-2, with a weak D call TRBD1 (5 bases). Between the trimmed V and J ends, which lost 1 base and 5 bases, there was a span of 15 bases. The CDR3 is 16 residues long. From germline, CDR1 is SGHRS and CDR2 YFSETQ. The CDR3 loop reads CASSLRQLPTTGELFF. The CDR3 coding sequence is TGCGCCAGCAGCTTGAGACAGCTACCAACTACCGGGGAGCTGTTTTTT.

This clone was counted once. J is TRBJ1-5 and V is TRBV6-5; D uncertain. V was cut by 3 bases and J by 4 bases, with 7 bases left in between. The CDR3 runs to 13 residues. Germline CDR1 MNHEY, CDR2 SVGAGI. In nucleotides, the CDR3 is TGTGCCAGCAGTTATGCGGGGAATCAGCCCCAGCATTTT. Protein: CASSYAGNQPQHF.

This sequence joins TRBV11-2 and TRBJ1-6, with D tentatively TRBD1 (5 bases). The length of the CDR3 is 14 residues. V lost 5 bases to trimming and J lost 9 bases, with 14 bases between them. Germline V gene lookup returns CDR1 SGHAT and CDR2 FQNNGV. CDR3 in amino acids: CASSPQGFASPLHF. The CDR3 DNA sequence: TGTGCCAGCAGCCCGCAGGGTTTTGCTTCACCCCTCCACTTT.

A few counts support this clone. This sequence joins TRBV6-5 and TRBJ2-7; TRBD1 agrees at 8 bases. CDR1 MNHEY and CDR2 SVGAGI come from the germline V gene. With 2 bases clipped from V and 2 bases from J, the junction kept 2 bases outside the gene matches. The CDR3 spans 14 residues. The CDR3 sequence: CASSYQGAPYEQYF. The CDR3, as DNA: TGTGCCAGCAGTTACCAGGGGGCCCCCTACGAGCAGTACTTC.

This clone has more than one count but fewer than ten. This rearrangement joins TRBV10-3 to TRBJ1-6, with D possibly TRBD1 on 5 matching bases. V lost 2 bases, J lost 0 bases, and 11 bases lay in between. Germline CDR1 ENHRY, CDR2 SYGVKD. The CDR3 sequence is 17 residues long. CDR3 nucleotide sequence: TGTGCCATCAGTGAGGGGGACTTCAGCTCCTATAATTCACCCCTCCACTTT. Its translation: CAISEGDFSSYNSPLHF.

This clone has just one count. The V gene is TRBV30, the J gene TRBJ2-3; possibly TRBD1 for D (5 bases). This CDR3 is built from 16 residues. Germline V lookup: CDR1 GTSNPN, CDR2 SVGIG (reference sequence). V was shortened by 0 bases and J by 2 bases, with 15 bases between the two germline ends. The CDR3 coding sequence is TGTGCCTGGAGTGTACGGGCAGGGAAACCCACAGATACGCAGTATTTT. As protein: CAWSVRAGKPTDTQYF. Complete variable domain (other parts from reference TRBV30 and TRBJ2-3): SQTIHQWPATLVQPVGSPLSLECTVEGTSNPNLYWYRQAAGRGLQLLFYSVGIGQISSEVPQNLSASRPQDRQFILSSKKLLLSDSGFYLCAWSVRAGKPTDTQYFGPGTRLTVL.

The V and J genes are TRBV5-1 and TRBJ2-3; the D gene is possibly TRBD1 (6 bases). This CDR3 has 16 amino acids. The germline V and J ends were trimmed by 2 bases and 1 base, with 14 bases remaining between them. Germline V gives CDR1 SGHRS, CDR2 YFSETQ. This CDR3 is CASSFGTTAGTDTQYF. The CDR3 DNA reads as TGCGCCAGCAGCTTCGGGACAACCGCAGGCACAGATACGCAGTATTTT.

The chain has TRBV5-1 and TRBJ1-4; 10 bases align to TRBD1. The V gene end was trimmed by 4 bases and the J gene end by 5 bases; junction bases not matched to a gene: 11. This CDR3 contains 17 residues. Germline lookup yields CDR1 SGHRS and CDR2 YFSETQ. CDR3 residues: CASSTGTGDGLNEKLFF. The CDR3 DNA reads TGCGCCAGCAGCACCGGGACAGGGGACGGGCTAAATGAAAAACTGTTTTTT. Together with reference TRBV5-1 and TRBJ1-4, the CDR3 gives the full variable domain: KAGVTQTPRYLIKTRGQQVTLSCSPISGHRSVSWYQQTPGQGLQFLFEYFSETQRNKGNFPGRFSGRQFSNSRSEMNVSTLELGDSALYLCASSTGTGDGLNEKLFFGSGTQLSVL.

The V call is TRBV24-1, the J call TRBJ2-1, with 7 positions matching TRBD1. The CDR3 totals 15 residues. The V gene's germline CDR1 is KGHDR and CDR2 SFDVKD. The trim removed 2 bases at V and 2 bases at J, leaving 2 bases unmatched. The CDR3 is CATSDSTGAYNEQFF. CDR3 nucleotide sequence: TGTGCCACCAGTGATTCTACAGGGGCCTACAATGAGCAGTTCTTC.